This TCR beta chain derives from a study of blood T cell repertoires in COVID-19. On the study more broadly: The analysed material was cDNA or gDNA that came from T cells, B-cell-depleted T cells, or PBMCs.

Assay used: immunoSEQ multiplex PCR; TCRdb lists only in-frame clones, some missing. The sample yields about 170,000 clones, less than 85% seen once. This CDR3 comprises 15 residues. Sequencing input: peripheral blood. The TCR was taken from a woman older than 75 with active or convalescent COVID-19. The chain couples TRBV21-1 to TRBJ1-2; the table's D call TRBD1 went unverified against the DNA. TRBV21-1 represents a pseudogene. DNA of the CDR3: TGTGCCAGCACAACCTCGACAGGGCATGGCTATGGCTACACCTTC. Translating it yields CASTTSTGHGYGYTF.